The TCR beta chain under discussion was sequenced for a study of blood T cell repertoires in COVID-19. Looking at the study overall: Samples taken during acute and convalescent COVID-19 were collected in the United States, Italy and Spain. The cDNA or gDNA used as material had been derived from T cells, B-cell-depleted T cells, or PBMCs.

The germline V and J ends were trimmed by 4 bases and 5 bases, with 14 bases remaining between them. The CDR3 is 14 residues long. Per the germline V gene, CDR1 is LGHDT and CDR2 is YNNKEL (reference sequence). This clone was found a few times. Source study methods: Amplification of reference gene primers was used by the study to estimate nucleated cell counts. TCRdb's copy holds only in-frame clones and misses some; the assay was immunoSEQ multiplex PCR. V and J calls and clone size are given by that table; D and trimming were obtained from the DNA. Here the sample spans around 150,000 clones, roughly 88% being singletons.

Sequenced: PBMCs or T cells enriched from blood (not recorded which). This sequence was found in a woman in her sixties who had recovered from COVID-19. This sequence joins TRBV3-1 (or the pseudogene TRBV3-2) and TRBJ1-1; D may be TRBD1 (5 bases). CDR3 residues: CASSPQGWTTEAFF. The CDR3 nucleotides are TGTGCCAGCAGCCCCCAGGGATGGACGACTGAAGCTTTCTTT.